This TCR beta chain was observed in a study of control samples from healthy donors and cancer patients. Germline values: CDR1 SGHDT, CDR2 YYEEEE. The CDR3 covers 19 residues. The J segment lost 0 bases and the V segment lost 2 bases, leaving 13 bases of the junction unmatched. Profiling relied on immunoSEQ multiplex PCR, and the TCRdb table lists in-frame clones only, not all of them. This table holds 50,000 to 55,000 clones, over 85% found once. This sequence was found in a man aged 30 to 45 in good health. The chain couples TRBV5-6 to TRBJ2-3, with 9 nucleotides matching TRBD2. Sequenced material: blood. The CDR3 spells CASSFGLAGLSRSTDTQYF. CDR3 coding DNA: TGTGCCAGCAGCTTTGGGCTAGCGGGACTTTCTAGAAGCACAGATACGCAGTATTTT.